This T cell receptor beta chain appears in the sequencing data of a study of cytomegalovirus exposure and HLA in healthy donors. Study-level results: The study designated 150 to 200 TCR beta chains cytomegalovirus-associated.

The CDR3 covers 14 residues. Germline V gene sequence: CDR1 SGHRS, CDR2 YFSETQ. V was trimmed by 1 base and J by 5 bases, leaving 12 bases between them. Amplification used 60 Vbeta primers and 13 Jbeta primers. Assay used: immunoSEQ multiplex PCR; TCRdb lists only in-frame clones, some missing. The sample totals some 76,000 clones; its top ten clones hold about 0.83%. Notes on this clone: Its cognate antigen is unknown.

The rearrangement uses TRBV5-1 and TRBJ1-1; possible D gene TRBD1, 5 bases. Sequenced material: PBMCs. This clonotype was sampled from a boy between 5 and 17 years old in good health and CMV-seronegative. CDR3 in amino acids: CASSLTGRGTEAFF. The CDR3 nucleotides read TGCGCCAGCAGCTTGACGGGACGGGGGACTGAAGCTTTCTTT.